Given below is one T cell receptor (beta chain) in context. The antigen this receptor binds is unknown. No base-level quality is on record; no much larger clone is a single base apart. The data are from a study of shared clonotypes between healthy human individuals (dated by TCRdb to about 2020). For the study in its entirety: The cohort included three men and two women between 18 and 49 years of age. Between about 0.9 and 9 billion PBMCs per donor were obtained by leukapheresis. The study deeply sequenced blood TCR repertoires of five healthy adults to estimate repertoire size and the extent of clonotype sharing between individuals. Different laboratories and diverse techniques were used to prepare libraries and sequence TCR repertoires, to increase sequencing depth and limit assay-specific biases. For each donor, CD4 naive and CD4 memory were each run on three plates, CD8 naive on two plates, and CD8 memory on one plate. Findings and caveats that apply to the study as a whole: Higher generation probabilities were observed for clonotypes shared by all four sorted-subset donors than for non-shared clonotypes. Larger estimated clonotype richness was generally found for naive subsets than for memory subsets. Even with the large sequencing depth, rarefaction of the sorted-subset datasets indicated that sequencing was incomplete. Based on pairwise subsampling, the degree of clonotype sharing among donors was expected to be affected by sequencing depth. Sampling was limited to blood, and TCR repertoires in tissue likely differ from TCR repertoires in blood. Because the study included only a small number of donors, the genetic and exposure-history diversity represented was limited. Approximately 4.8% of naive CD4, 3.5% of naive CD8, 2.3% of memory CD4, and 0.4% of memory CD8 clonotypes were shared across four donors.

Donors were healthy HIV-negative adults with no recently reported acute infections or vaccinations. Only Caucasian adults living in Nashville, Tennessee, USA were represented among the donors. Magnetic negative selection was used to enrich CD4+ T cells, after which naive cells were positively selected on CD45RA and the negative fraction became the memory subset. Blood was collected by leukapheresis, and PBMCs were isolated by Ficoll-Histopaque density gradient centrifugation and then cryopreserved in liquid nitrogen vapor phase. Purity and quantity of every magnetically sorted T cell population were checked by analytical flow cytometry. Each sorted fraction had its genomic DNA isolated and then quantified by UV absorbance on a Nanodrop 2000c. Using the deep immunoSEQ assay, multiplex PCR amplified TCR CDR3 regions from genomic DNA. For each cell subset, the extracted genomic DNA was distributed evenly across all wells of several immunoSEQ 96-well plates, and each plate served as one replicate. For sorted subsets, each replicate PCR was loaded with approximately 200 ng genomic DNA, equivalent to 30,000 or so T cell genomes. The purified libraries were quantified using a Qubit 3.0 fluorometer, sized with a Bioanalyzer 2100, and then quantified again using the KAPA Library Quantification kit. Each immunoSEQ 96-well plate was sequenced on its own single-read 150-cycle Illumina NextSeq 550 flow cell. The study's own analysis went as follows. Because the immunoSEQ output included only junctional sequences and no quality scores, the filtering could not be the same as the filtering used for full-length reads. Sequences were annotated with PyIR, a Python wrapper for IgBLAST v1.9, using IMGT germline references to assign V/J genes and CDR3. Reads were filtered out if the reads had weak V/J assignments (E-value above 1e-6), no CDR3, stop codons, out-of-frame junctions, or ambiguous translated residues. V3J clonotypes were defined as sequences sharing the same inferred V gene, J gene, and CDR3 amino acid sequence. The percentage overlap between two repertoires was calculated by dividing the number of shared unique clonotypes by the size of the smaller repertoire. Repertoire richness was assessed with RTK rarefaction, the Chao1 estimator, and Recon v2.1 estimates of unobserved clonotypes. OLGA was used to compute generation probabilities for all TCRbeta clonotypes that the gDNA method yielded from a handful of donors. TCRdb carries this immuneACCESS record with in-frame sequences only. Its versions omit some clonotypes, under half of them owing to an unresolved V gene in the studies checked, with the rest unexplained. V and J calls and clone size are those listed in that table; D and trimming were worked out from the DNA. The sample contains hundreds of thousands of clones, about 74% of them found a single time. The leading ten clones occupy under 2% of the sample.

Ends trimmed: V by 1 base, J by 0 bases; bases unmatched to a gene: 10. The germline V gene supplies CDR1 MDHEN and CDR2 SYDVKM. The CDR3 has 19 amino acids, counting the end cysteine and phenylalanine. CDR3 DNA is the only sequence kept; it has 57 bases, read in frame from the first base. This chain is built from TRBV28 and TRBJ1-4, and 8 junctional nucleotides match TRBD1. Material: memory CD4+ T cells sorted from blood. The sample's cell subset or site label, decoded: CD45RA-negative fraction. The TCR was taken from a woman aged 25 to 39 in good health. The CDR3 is CASSLFAKGQASTNEKLFF. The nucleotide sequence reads TGTGCCAGCAGTTTATTCGCCAAGGGACAGGCTTCAACTAATGAAAAACTGTTTTTT. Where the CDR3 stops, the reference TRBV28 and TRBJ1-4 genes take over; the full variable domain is DVKVTQSSRYLVKRTGEKVFLECVQDMDHENMFWYRQDPGLGLRLIYFSYDVKMKEKGDIPEGYSVSREKKERFSLILESASTNQTSMYLCASSLFAKGQASTNEKLFFGSGTQLSVL.